The 23 T cell receptor beta chains listed next were all sequenced from one sample in a study of blood T cell repertoires in COVID-19. Some clones are missing from TCRdb's copy, which holds only in-frame ones; the method was immunoSEQ multiplex PCR. The profile shows approximately 180,000 clones, more than 75% of them singletons. The material sequenced was peripheral blood. The receptors here all came from a woman in her 70s with COVID-19, enrolled during active disease.

The chain links TRBV12-5 to TRBJ1-3, with 7 bases aligning to TRBD1. This CDR3 is built from 15 residues. Germline V gives CDR1 LGHNT, CDR2 FRNRAP. Losses at the gene ends were 5 bases for V and 3 bases for J; bases not matched to a gene: 7. The CDR3, as DNA: TGTGCTAGTGGTCTCACAGGGGCAAGTGGAAACACCATATATTTT. Protein product: CASGLTGASGNTIYF.

This chain links TRBV5-6 with TRBJ1-1; D may be TRBD1 (5 bases). Germline CDR1 is SGHDT and CDR2 is YYEEEE. The V end was cut by 4 bases, the J end by 1 base, with 11 bases between. The CDR3 spans 14 residues. In nucleotides, the CDR3 is TGTGCCAGCAGCCCGACAGTATCGAACACTGAAGCTTTCTTT. Protein product: CASSPTVSNTEAFF.

The V and J genes are TRBV3-1 (or the pseudogene TRBV3-2) and TRBJ2-4, with 7 bases lining up with TRBD2. The trim removed 6 bases at V and 5 bases at J, leaving 7 bases unmatched. The CDR3 totals 14 residues. CDR1 and CDR2 from the germline V gene are LGHDT and YNNKEL (reference sequence). The CDR3 sequence: CASSSREEQNIQYF. As DNA, the CDR3 is TGTGCCAGCAGTTCCCGGGAGGAGCAAAACATTCAGTACTTC.

This clone was seen a few times. The chain couples TRBV27 to TRBJ1-5; possibly TRBD1 for D (6 bases). CDR3 length: 14 amino acids. Deletions cut 2 bases from V and 7 bases from J, with 12 bases between. Germline CDR1 MNHEY, CDR2 SMNVEV (reference sequence). The CDR3 spells CASSLERGSQPQHF. Written as DNA, the CDR3 is TGTGCCAGCAGTTTAGAGAGGGGGTCCCAGCCCCAGCATTTT.

The chain has TRBV28 and TRBJ2-7, with a weak D call TRBD1 (5 bases). The germline V and J ends were trimmed by 7 bases and 8 bases, with 21 bases remaining between them. CDR1 and CDR2 (germline): MDHEN, SYDVKM. The CDR3 sequence is 14 residues long. CDR3 sequence reads: CASTVDRVRFKQYF. CDR3 sequence (DNA): TGTGCCAGCACCGTAGACAGAGTTCGGTTCAAGCAGTACTTC.

The chain employs TRBV6-4 and TRBJ2-2, with TRBD2 identical over 7 bases. This CDR3 has 14 residues. After removal of 5 bases from V and 4 bases from J, the junction contained 4 bases not matched to a gene. Per the germline V gene, CDR1 is MRHNA and CDR2 is SNTAGT. The DNA of the CDR3 is TGTGCCAGCAGTAGCGGGGCATTCACCGGGGAGCTGTTTTTT. This codes for CASSSGAFTGELFF.

The rearrangement joins TRBV4-3 to TRBJ1-4, with D possibly TRBD1 on 6 matching bases. The germline gives CDR1 LGHNA, CDR2 YSLEER. V gave up 0 bases and J gave up 5 bases, with 10 bases separating them. The CDR3 contains 15 residues. Here the CDR3 DNA reads TGCGCCAGCAGCCAAGAGGGGGCCCTAAATGAAAAACTGTTTTTT. This gives the protein CASSQEGALNEKLFF.

This clone occurred once. V usage is TRBV6-5 and J usage is TRBJ1-2; TRBD1 matches at 11 bases. The CDR3 totals 14 residues. V shed 4 bases, J shed 7 bases, and the junction held 5 bases outside the gene matches. The V gene's germline CDR1 is MNHEY and CDR2 SVGAGI. The CDR3 protein is CASSSGQGASGYTF. The DNA for the CDR3 is TGTGCCAGCAGTTCCGGACAGGGGGCGTCTGGCTACACCTTC.

There are a few counts of this clone. This chain links TRBV7-9 with TRBJ1-3; D perhaps matches TRBD1 (5 bases). V lost 7 bases to trimming and J lost 0 bases, with 19 bases between them. CDR1 SEHNR and CDR2 FQNEAQ come from the germline V gene (reference sequence). This CDR3 has 17 amino acids. DNA for the CDR3: TGTGCCAGCACCCCGAGAGGGACTGACGTCTCTGGAAACACCATATATTTT. Translating gives CASTPRGTDVSGNTIYF.

The CDR3, as DNA: TGTGCCAGCGATGAAAGGGGGCCCTATAGCAATCAGCCCCAGCATTTT. This sequence encodes CASDERGPYSNQPQHF. The gene calls are TRBV6-6 and TRBJ1-5; 7 bases are shared with TRBD1. Unmatched junction bases numbered 10, after V lost 8 bases and J lost 0 bases. Germline V lookup: CDR1 MNHNY, CDR2 SVGAGI (reference sequence). The CDR3 runs to 16 residues.

The gene calls are TRBV27 and TRBJ2-1; 13 bases are a match to TRBD2. This CDR3 comprises 17 residues. With 4 bases clipped from V and 2 bases from J, the junction kept 5 bases outside the gene matches. Germline V lookup: CDR1 MNHEY, CDR2 SMNVEV (reference sequence). DNA for the CDR3: TGTGCCAGCAGTTCCTTCGGGACTAGCGGGGCCTACAATGAGCAGTTCTTC. As protein: CASSSFGTSGAYNEQFF.

V and J are TRBV2 and TRBJ1-2; TRBD1 might be the D (5 bases). Trimming shortened V by 8 bases and J by 7 bases, and 17 bases separated the two germline ends. Germline V gene lookup returns CDR1 SNHLY and CDR2 FYNNEI. CDR3 length equals 13 residues. CDR3: CASGRGVTRGYTF. CDR3 coding DNA: TGTGCCAGCGGAAGGGGTGTAACCCGTGGCTACACCTTC.

This chain connects TRBV6-5 to TRBJ1-3; tentatively, D is TRBD1 (5 bases). The CDR3 sequence is 14 residues long. Germline loops: CDR1 MNHEY, CDR2 SVGAGI. The ends were cut back, 0 bases at V and 2 bases at J, with 5 bases in the middle. CDR3 sequence reads: CASSYSGAGNTIYF. The DNA for the CDR3 is TGTGCCAGCAGTTACTCAGGGGCTGGAAACACCATATATTTT.

The CDR3 bases are TGTGCCTGGATGACAGGGGTGAATTCACCCCTCCACTTT. Amino acids: CAWMTGVNSPLHF. This chain links TRBV30 with TRBJ1-6; 8 bases map to TRBD1. This CDR3 has 13 amino acids. Looked up from germline, CDR1 is GTSNPN and CDR2 is SVGIG (reference sequence). V lost 4 bases to trimming and J lost 7 bases; unmatched junction nucleotides: 3. The full variable domain, in which reference TRBV30 and TRBJ1-6 provide the parts outside the CDR3, is SQTIHQWPATLVQPVGSPLSLECTVEGTSNPNLYWYRQAAGRGLQLLFYSVGIGQISSEVPQNLSASRPQDRQFILSSKKLLLSDSGFYLCAWMTGVNSPLHFGNGTRLTVT.

The chain carries TRBV2 and TRBJ1-4, with no clear D. Germline V gives CDR1 SNHLY, CDR2 FYNNEI. V lost 7 bases, J lost 10 bases, and 19 bases lay in between. The CDR3 length is 14 residues. The CDR3 bases are TGTGCCAGCAAGCGTCCTGATGGTGGAAGAAAACTGTTTTTT. This sequence encodes CASKRPDGGRKLFF.

This clone was observed a handful of times. The rearrangement joins TRBV29-1 to TRBJ2-5, with D uncertain. Looked up from germline, CDR1 is SQVTM and CDR2 is ANQGSEA. The CDR3 length is 13 residues. Trimming stripped 6 bases from V and 1 base from J, with 12 bases between. The CDR3 sequence is CSVPHVVQETQYF. CDR3 coding DNA: TGCAGCGTGCCACATGTGGTCCAAGAGACCCAGTACTTC. Full variable domain (outside the CDR3, taken from reference TRBV29-1 and TRBJ2-5): SAVISQKPSRDICQRGTSLTIQCQVDSQVTMMFWYRQQPGQSLTLIATANQGSEATYESGFVIDKFPISRPNLTFSTLTVSNMSPEDSSIYLCSVPHVVQETQYFGPGTRLLVL.

This clone was recorded only once. The rearrangement links TRBV27 to TRBJ2-1; the match to TRBD2 covers 12 bases. The V gene's germline CDR1 is MNHEY and CDR2 SMNVEV (reference sequence). The ends lost 5 bases at V and 7 bases at J; junction bases unmatched: 21. This CDR3 contains 20 residues. CDR3 amino acids: CASSIQTGLQTSGSRNEQFF. The CDR3 DNA sequence: TGTGCCAGCAGTATCCAGACAGGACTCCAGACTAGCGGGAGTCGGAATGAGCAGTTCTTC.

The chain is built from TRBV7-8 and TRBJ2-7, with 11 bases lining up with TRBD1. V lost 1 base, J lost 3 bases, and 5 bases stayed unmatched. This CDR3 has 16 residues. CDR1 and CDR2 (germline): SGHVS, FQNEAQ. The CDR3 region has the DNA TGTGCCAGCAGCTTAGGGGCCGGGACAGGGGGCTACGAGCAGTACTTC. Translated: CASSLGAGTGGYEQYF.

This chain joins TRBV7-9 and TRBJ1-6; D possibly corresponds to TRBD1 (5 bases). The CDR3 is 13 amino acids. Trimming shortened V by 5 bases and J by 12 bases, and 14 bases separated the two germline ends. CDR1 is SEHNR, CDR2 FQNEAQ, per germline (reference sequence). The chain's CDR3 is CASSQGPFRPLHF. The CDR3 DNA sequence: TGTGCCAGCAGCCAGGGTCCGTTTCGACCCCTCCACTTT.

The genes are TRBV7-8 and TRBJ2-7; D is possibly TRBD2 (5 bases). The CDR3 has 14 amino acids. Trimming removed 5 bases at V and 3 bases at J, with 14 bases between. Germline CDR1 is SGHVS and CDR2 is FQNEAQ. CDR3 nucleotide sequence: TGTGCCAGCAGCCCCAGCGGCTCGGGCTACGAGCAGTACTTC. Encoded protein: CASSPSGSGYEQYF.

The chain uses TRBV10-3 and TRBJ2-2; 10 bases fit TRBD1. Germline CDR1 ENHRY, CDR2 SYGVKD. The CDR3 contains 14 residues. The ends lost 7 bases at V and 5 bases at J; junction bases unmatched: 4. The CDR3 sequence: CAITPGQGTGELFF. The DNA of the CDR3 is TGTGCCATCACACCGGGACAGGGGACCGGGGAGCTGTTTTTT.

This clone has a handful of counts. V gene TRBV19 combines with J gene TRBJ1-2; D might be TRBD1 (6 bases). Between the trimmed V and J ends, which lost 6 bases and 3 bases, there was a span of 11 bases. The germline gives CDR1 LNHDA, CDR2 SQIVND (reference sequence). This CDR3 is 13 amino acids long. CDR3 amino acids: CASRGGRYYGYTF. The CDR3 DNA reads as TGTGCCAGTAGAGGGGGTCGTTACTATGGCTACACCTTC.

The V and J genes are TRBV5-5 and TRBJ2-4; D gene uncertain. The V gene lost 3 bases and the J gene lost 9 bases, with 13 bases spanning the gap. Germline values: CDR1 SGHKS, CDR2 YYEKEE (reference sequence). CDR3 length: 13 amino acids. CDR3 protein: CASSSVGLGIQYF. As DNA, the CDR3 is TGTGCCAGCAGCTCCGTCGGGTTGGGCATTCAGTACTTC.